This TCR beta chain was identified in a study of response to subunit inactivated influenza vaccine. Notes on the study in general: Only a handful of new T cells, the authors suggested, are recruited with each seasonal influenza vaccination.

Of note for this clonotype: The antigen is not known.

TCRdb reanalysed the RT-PCR reads using MiXCR and keeps one entry per CDR3 protein. The table lists 650,000 to 700,000 distinct CDR3 sequences, 15% to 19% of them singletons, with approximately 10% in the top ten. V dropped 6 bases and J dropped 2; count of bases not matched to a gene: 5. The CDR3 extends over 14 amino acids. CDR1 and CDR2 (germline): SQVTM, ANQGSEA. The V call is TRBV29-1, the J call TRBJ2-1; 9 bases agree with TRBD1. The sample here was PBMCs from blood, taken approximately 12 days after vaccination. The origin of this receptor is a man in his fifties who received an inactivated influenza vaccine. CDR3 nucleotide sequence: TGCAGCGTGTCGGGGACAGGGCCCTACAATGAGCAGTTCTTC. It encodes CSVSGTGPYNEQFF.